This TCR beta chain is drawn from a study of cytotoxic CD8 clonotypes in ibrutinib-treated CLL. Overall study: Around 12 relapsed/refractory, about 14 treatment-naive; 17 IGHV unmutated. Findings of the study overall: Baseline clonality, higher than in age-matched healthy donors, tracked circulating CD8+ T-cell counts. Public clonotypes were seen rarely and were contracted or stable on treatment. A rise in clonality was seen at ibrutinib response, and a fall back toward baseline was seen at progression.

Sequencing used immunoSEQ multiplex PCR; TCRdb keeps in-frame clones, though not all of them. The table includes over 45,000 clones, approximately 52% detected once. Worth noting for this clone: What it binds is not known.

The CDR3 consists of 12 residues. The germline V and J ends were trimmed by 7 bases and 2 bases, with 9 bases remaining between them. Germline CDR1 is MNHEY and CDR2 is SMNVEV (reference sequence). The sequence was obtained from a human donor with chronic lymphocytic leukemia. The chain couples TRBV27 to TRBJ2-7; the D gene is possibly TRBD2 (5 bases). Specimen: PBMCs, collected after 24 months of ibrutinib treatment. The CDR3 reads CASIGGPYEQYF. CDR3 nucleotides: TGTGCCAGCATCGGAGGACCCTACGAGCAGTACTTC.